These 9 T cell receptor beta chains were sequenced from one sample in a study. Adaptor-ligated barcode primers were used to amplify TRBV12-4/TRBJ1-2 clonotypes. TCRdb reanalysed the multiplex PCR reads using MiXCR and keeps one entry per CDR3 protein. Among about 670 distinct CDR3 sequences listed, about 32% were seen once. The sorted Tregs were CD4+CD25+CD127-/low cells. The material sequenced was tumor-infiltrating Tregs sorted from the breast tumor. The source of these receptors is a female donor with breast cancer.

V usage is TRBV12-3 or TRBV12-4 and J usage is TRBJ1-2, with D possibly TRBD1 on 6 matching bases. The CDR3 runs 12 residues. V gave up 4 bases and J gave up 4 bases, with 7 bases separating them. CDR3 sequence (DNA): TGTGCCAGCAGTTCAGGGGCCTATGGCTACACCTTC. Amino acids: CASSSGAYGYTF.

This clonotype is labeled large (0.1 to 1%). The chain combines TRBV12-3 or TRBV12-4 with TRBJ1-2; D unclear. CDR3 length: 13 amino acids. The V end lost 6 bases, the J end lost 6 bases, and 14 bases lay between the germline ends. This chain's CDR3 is CASRSHSTHGYTF. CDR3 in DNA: TGTGCCAGCAGGTCACACAGTACTCATGGCTACACCTTC.

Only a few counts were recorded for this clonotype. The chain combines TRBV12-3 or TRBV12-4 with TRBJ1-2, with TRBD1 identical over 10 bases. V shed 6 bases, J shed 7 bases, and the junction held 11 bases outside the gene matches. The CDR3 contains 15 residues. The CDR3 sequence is CASRSSSGTGAGYTF. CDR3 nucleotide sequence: TGTGCCAGCAGATCTTCTTCCGGGACAGGGGCTGGCTACACCTTC.

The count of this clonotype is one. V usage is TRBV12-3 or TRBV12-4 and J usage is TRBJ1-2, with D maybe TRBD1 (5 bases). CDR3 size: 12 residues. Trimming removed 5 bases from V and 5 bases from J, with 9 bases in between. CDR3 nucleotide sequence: TGTGCCAGCAGTCAGACAGAATATGGCTACACCTTC. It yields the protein CASSQTEYGYTF.

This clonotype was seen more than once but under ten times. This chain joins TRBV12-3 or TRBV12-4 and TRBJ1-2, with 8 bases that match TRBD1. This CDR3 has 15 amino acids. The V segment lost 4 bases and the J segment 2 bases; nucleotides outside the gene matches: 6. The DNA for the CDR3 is TGTGCCAGCAGTTCCCGGACAGGGAGGAACTATGGCTACACCTTC. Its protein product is CASSSRTGRNYGYTF.

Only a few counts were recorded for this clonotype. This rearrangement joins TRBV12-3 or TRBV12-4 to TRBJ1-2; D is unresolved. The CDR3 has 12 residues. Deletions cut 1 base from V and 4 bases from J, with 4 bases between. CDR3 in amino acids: CASSLGPYGYTF. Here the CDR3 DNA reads TGTGCCAGCAGTTTAGGGCCCTATGGCTACACCTTC.

CDR3 in amino acids: CASSPPGTDFYGYTF. As DNA, the CDR3 is TGTGCCAGCAGCCCGCCCGGGACAGATTTCTATGGCTACACCTTC. The chain uses TRBV12-3 or TRBV12-4 and TRBJ1-2; 7 bases line up with TRBD1. Trimming cost V 6 bases and J 4 bases; bases outside gene matches: 11. The CDR3 runs 15 residues.

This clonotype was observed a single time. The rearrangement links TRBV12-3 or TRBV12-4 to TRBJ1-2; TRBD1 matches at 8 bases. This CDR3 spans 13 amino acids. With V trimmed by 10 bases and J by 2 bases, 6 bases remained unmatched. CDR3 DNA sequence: TGTGCCATCCGGGACAGGTCGAACTATGGCTACACCTTC. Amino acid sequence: CAIRDRSNYGYTF.

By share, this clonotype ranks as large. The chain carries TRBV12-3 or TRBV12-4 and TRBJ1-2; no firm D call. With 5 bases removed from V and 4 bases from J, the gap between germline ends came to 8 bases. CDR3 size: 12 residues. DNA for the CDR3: TGTGCCAGCAGTCCCAGGCCCTATGGCTACACCTTC. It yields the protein CASSPRPYGYTF.